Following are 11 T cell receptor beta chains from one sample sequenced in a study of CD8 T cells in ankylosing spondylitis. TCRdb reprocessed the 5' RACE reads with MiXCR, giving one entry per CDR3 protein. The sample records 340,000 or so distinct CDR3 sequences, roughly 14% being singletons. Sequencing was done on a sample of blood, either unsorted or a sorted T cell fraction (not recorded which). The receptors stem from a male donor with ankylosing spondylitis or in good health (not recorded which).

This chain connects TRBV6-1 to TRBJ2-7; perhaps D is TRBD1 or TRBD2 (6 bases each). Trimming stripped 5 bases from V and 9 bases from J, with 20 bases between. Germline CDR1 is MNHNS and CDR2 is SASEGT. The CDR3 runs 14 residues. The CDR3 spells CASSSSGSQGGQYF. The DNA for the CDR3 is TGTGCCAGCAGTAGTAGCGGATCGCAAGGGGGGCAGTACTTC.

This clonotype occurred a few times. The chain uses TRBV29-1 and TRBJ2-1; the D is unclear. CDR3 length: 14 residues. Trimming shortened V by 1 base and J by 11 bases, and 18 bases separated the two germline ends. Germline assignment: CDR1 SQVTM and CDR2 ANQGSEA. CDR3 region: CSVEVDGSRSQQFF. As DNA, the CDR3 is TGCAGCGTTGAAGTGGACGGGTCCAGGTCGCAGCAGTTCTTC.

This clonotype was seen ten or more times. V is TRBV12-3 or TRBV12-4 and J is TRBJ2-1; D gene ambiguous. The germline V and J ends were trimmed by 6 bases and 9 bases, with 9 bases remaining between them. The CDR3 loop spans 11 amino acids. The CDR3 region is CASSFRVEQFF. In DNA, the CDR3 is TGTGCCAGCAGCTTTAGAGTTGAGCAGTTCTTC.

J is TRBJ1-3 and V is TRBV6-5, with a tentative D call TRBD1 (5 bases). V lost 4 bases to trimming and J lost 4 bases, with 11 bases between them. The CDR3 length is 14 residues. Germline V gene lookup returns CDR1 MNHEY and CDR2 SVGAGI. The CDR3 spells CASSLQAPGNTIYF. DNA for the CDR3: TGTGCCAGCAGTTTACAGGCCCCCGGAAACACCATATATTTT.

DNA for the CDR3: TGTGCCAGCAGCCAAGTTATCAGCTCTGGGGCCAACGTCCTGACTTTC. Translating it yields CASSQVISSGANVLTF. V gene TRBV4-2 combines with J gene TRBJ2-6; D call uncertain. The CDR3 length is 16 residues. Germline V lookup: CDR1 LGHNA, CDR2 YNFKEQ. V was cut by 1 base and J by 0 bases, with 7 bases left in between.

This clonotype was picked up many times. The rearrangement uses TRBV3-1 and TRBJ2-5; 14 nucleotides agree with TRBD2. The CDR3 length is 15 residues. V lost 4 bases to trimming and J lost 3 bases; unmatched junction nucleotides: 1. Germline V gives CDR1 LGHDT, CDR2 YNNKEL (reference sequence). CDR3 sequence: CASSRGLAGEETQYF. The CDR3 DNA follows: TGTGCCAGCAGCCGGGGACTAGCGGGAGAAGAGACCCAGTACTTC.

The chain's CDR3 is CASSPILYSDTQYF. For the CDR3, the DNA is TGCGCCAGCAGCCCTATCCTTTACTCAGATACGCAGTATTTT. The rearrangement links TRBV5-1 to TRBJ2-3; no clear D. The CDR3 is 14 residues long. Germline CDR1 is SGHRS and CDR2 is YFSETQ. V gave up 4 bases and J gave up 4 bases, with 13 bases separating them.

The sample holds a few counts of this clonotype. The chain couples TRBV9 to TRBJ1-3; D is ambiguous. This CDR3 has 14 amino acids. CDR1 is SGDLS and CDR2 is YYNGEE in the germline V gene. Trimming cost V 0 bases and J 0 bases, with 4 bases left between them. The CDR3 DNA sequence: TGTGCCAGCAGCGTAGGGAGCTCTGGAAACACCATATATTTT. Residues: CASSVGSSGNTIYF.

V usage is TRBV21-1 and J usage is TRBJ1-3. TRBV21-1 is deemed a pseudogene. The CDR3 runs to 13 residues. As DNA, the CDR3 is TGTGCCAGCAGCGAATGGCCTGGGGACACCATATATTTT. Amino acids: CASSEWPGDTIYF.

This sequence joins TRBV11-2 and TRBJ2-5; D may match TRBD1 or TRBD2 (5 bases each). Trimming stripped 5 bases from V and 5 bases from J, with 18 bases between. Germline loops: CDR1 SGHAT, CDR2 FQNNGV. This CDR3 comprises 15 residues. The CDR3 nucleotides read TGTGCCAGCAGCGTAACCGCTGGGGGATGGGAGACCCAGTACTTC. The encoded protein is CASSVTAGGWETQYF.

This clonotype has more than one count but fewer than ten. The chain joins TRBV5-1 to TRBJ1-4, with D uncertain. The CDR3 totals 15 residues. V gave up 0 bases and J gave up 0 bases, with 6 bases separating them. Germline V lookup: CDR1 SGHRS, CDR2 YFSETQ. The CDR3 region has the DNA TGCGCCAGCAGCTTGGGCCAGTCAACTAATGAAAAACTGTTTTTT. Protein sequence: CASSLGQSTNEKLFF.